The 14 T cell receptor beta chains in this list originate from one sample, sequenced in a study of blood T cell repertoires in COVID-19. Some clones are missing from TCRdb's copy, which holds only in-frame ones; the method was immunoSEQ multiplex PCR. The sample carries about 220,000 clones, roughly 85% recorded once. Input material: peripheral blood. Receptors originate from a man between 25 and 39 years old who had recovered from COVID-19.

This chain connects TRBV5-5 to TRBJ1-2; tentative D call: TRBD1 (6 bases). The CDR3 covers 13 residues. Germline CDR1 reads SGHKS; CDR2 reads YYEKEE (reference sequence). Trimming shortened V by 4 bases and J by 4 bases, and 11 bases separated the two germline ends. CDR3 loop: CASSPDSLYGYTF. As DNA, the CDR3 is TGTGCCAGCAGCCCGGACAGCCTCTATGGCTACACCTTC.

J is TRBJ2-5 and V is TRBV6-2 or TRBV6-3, with 10 bases aligning to TRBD1. The V segment lost 4 bases and the J segment 5 bases; nucleotides outside the gene matches: 10. Germline V gene data show CDR1 as MNHEY and CDR2 as SVGEGT. CDR3 size: 16 residues. In nucleotides, the CDR3 is TGTGCCAGCAGTTCCCTTGGACAGGGGGTAAGGGAGACCCAGTACTTC. It codes for CASSSLGQGVRETQYF.

The chain is built from TRBV5-6 and TRBJ1-3; weak D call: TRBD1 (6 bases). CDR3 length: 14 amino acids. Per the germline V gene, CDR1 is SGHDT and CDR2 is YYEEEE. Trimming shortened V by 2 bases and J by 2 bases, and 8 bases separated the two germline ends. The CDR3, as DNA: TGTGCCAGCAGCTTTTGGACAGCTGGAAACACCATATATTTT. This gives the protein CASSFWTAGNTIYF.

V gene TRBV29-1 combines with J gene TRBJ1-1; 9 nucleotides align to TRBD1. This CDR3 spans 14 amino acids. The V segment lost 7 bases and the J segment 1 base; nucleotides outside the gene matches: 7. The germline gives CDR1 SQVTM, CDR2 ANQGSEA. The CDR3 loop reads CSGQTGGRNTEAFF. Written as DNA, the CDR3 is TGCAGCGGTCAGACAGGGGGACGGAACACTGAAGCTTTCTTT.

This chain joins TRBV5-1 and TRBJ2-1; 9 bases are a match to TRBD1. The CDR3 runs 13 residues. V was clipped by 7 bases and J by 3 bases; unmatched bases: 2. CDR1 is SGHRS and CDR2 is YFSETQ in the germline V gene. CDR3 amino acids: CASGGQGYNEQFF. CDR3 DNA: TGCGCCAGCGGGGGACAGGGCTACAATGAGCAGTTCTTC.

The chain uses TRBV19 and TRBJ1-5, with a tentative D call TRBD1 (6 bases). The V end was cut by 5 bases, the J end by 3 bases, with 14 bases between. The length of the CDR3 is 15 residues. Germline CDR1 reads LNHDA; CDR2 reads SQIVND (reference sequence). The chain's CDR3 is CASSSETGFNQPQHF. CDR3 nucleotides: TGTGCCAGTAGTTCTGAGACAGGTTTCAATCAGCCCCAGCATTTT. Full variable domain (remainder filled in from reference TRBV19 and TRBJ1-5): DGGITQSPKYLFRKEGQNVTLSCEQNLNHDAMYWYRQDPGQGLRLIYYSQIVNDFQKGDIAEGYSVSREKKESFPLTVTSAQKNPTAFYLCASSSETGFNQPQHFGDGTRLSIL.

In its sample, this clone was seen a few times. The rearrangement joins TRBV14 to TRBJ1-2; TRBD1 aligns across 9 bases. J lost 4 bases, V lost 5 bases, and 17 bases had no gene match. This CDR3 has 18 amino acids. Looked up from germline, CDR1 is SGHDN and CDR2 is FVKESK. CDR3 DNA sequence: TGTGCCAGCAGCTTTCGATTCCGGGACAGGGAACGGGGCTATGGCTACACCTTC. This sequence encodes CASSFRFRDRERGYGYTF.

V is TRBV7-9 and J is TRBJ1-5, with D uncertain. This CDR3 has 16 amino acids. Per the germline V gene, CDR1 is SEHNR and CDR2 is FQNEAQ (reference sequence). Trimming removed 6 bases at V and 6 bases at J, with 21 bases between. This CDR3 is CASSPPGNTASQPQHF. DNA of the CDR3: TGTGCCAGCAGTCCTCCGGGAAACACGGCTTCTCAGCCCCAGCATTTT. Using reference TRBV7-9 and TRBJ1-5 for the parts outside the CDR3, the full variable domain is DTGVSQNPRHKITKRGQNVTFRCDPISEHNRLYWYRQTLGQGPEFLTYFQNEAQLEKSRLLSDRFSAERPKGSFSTLEIQRTEQGDSAMYLCASSPPGNTASQPQHFGDGTRLSIL.

This clone was picked up a small number of times. The chain combines TRBV28 with TRBJ2-3; the D is unclear. The germline V and J ends were trimmed by 5 bases and 8 bases, with 8 bases remaining between them. The CDR3 has 11 residues. Germline CDR1 reads MDHEN; CDR2 reads SYDVKM. The chain's CDR3 is CASSTFGTQYF. The CDR3 DNA follows: TGTGCCAGCAGTACTTTTGGTACGCAGTATTTT.

J is TRBJ1-2 and V is TRBV19, with TRBD1 identical over 8 bases. Germline-derived CDR1 and CDR2 are LNHDA and SQIVND (reference sequence). Unmatched junction bases numbered 13, after V lost 2 bases and J lost 8 bases. The CDR3 runs to 16 residues. CDR3 DNA sequence: TGTGCCAGTAGTATATCTGGGGCAGGGGGCCTTGGAGGCTACACCTTC. Translated: CASSISGAGGLGGYTF.

V and J are TRBV19 and TRBJ2-1; weak D call: TRBD1 (5 bases). V lost 7 bases, J lost 4 bases, and 17 bases lay in between. The germline V gene has CDR1 LNHDA and CDR2 SQIVND (reference sequence). The CDR3 is 15 residues long. CDR3 DNA: TGTGCCAGTACCCCAGCAACGACAGCTTACAATGAGCAGTTCTTC. It translates to CASTPATTAYNEQFF.

Regarding this clone: The junction departs from germline at one end; a sequencing error may be responsible. The DNA for the CDR3 is TGTGCCATCAGAGAGTGGGCGGGAAGCTCCTACAATGAGCAGTTCTTC. Encoded protein: CAIREWAGSSYNEQFF. The chain recombines TRBV10-3 with TRBJ2-1; D is possibly TRBD2 (6 bases). The CDR3 sequence is 16 residues long. Germline loops: CDR1 ENHRY, CDR2 SYGVKD.

The chain is built from TRBV7-8 and TRBJ1-5; 7 bases are a match to TRBD1. Unmatched junction bases numbered 5, after V lost 8 bases and J lost 1 base. The length of the CDR3 is 14 residues. CDR1 and CDR2 from the germline V gene are SGHVS and FQNEAQ. The CDR3 nucleotides read TGTGCCAGCCAGGGGGGCGGGAGCAATCAGCCCCAGCATTTT. Translating it yields CASQGGGSNQPQHF.

The V call is TRBV27, the J call TRBJ1-1; 7 bases are a match to TRBD1. The CDR3 has 15 residues. Looked up from germline, CDR1 is MNHEY and CDR2 is SMNVEV (reference sequence). V lost 0 bases, J lost 4 bases, and 5 bases stayed unmatched. The CDR3 DNA follows: TGTGCCAGCAGTTTATCAGGGGGCGCCCCCACTGAAGCTTTCTTT. This sequence encodes CASSLSGGAPTEAFF.